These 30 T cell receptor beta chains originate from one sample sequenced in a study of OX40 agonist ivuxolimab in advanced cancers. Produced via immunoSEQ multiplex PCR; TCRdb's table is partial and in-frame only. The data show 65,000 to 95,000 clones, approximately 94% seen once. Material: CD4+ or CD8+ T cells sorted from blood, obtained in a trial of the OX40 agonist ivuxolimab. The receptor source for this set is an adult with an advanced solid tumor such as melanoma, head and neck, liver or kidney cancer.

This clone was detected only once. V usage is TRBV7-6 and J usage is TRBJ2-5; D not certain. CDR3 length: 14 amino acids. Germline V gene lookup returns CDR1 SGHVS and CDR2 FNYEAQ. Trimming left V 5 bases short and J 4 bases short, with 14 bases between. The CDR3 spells CASSAWSSGETQYF. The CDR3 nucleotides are TGTGCCAGCAGCGCGTGGTCTTCGGGAGAGACCCAGTACTTC.

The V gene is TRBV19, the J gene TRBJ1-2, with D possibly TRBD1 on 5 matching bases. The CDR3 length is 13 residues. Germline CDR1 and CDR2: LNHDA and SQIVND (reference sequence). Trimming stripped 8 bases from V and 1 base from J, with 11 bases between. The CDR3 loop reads CASHTGGNYGYTF. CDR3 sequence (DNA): TGTGCCAGTCATACCGGGGGTAACTATGGCTACACCTTC.

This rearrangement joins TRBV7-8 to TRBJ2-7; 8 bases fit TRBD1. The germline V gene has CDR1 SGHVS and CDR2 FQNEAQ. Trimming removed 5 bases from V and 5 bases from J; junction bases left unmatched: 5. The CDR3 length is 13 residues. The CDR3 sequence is CASSPDRGHEQYF. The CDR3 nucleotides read TGTGCCAGCAGCCCTGACAGGGGACACGAGCAGTACTTC.

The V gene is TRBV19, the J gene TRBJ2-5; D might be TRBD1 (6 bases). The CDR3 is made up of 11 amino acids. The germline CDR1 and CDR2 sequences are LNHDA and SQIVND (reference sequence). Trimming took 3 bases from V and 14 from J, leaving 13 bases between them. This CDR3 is CASSIGEGVYF. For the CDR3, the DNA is TGTGCCAGTAGTATCGGAGAGGGGGTATACTTC.

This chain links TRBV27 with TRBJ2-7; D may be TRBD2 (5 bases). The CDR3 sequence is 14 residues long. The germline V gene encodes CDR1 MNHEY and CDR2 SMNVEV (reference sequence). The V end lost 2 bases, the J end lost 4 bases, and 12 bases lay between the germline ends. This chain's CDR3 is CASSLRTGFYEQYF. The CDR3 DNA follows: TGTGCCAGCAGTTTAAGGACGGGATTTTACGAGCAGTACTTC.

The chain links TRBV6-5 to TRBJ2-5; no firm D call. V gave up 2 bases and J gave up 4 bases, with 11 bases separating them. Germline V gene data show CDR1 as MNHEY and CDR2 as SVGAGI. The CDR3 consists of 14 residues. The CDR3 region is CASSYGPRGETQYF. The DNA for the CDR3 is TGTGCCAGCAGTTACGGCCCTCGCGGAGAGACCCAGTACTTC.

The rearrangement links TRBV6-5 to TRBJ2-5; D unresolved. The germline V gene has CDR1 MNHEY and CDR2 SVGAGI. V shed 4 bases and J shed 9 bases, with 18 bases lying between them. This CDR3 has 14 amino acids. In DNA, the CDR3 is TGTGCCAGCAGTTCCGGGCCAGCAACTTTCCCCCAGTACTTC. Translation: CASSSGPATFPQYF.

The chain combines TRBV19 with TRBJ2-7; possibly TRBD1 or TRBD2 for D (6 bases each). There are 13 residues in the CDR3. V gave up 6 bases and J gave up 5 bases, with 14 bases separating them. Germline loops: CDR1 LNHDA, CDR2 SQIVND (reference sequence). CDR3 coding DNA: TGTGCCAGTAGCACGGGGGCCGATCACGAGCAGTACTTC. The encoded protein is CASSTGADHEQYF.

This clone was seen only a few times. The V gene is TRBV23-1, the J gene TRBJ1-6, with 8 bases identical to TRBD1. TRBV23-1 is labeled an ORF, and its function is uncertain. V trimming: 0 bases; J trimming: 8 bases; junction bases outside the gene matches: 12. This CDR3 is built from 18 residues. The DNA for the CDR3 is TGCGCCAGCAGTCAATCGACGGGGGTCGACAGGGGTGATTCACCCCTCCACTTT. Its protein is CASSQSTGVDRGDSPLHF.

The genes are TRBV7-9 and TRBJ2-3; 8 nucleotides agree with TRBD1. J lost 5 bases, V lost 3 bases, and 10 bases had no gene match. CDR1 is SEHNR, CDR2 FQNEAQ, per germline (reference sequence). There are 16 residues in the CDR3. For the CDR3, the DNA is TGTGCCAGCAGCTTGAGGACAGGGAGGTTAGGAGATACGCAGTATTTT. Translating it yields CASSLRTGRLGDTQYF.

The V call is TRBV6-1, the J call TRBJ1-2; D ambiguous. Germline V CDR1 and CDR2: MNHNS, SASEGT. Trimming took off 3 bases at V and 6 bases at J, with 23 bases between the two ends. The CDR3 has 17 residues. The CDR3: CASSELYGPEPTDGYTF. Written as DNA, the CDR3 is TGTGCCAGCAGTGAGTTGTACGGTCCGGAGCCTACGGATGGCTACACCTTC.

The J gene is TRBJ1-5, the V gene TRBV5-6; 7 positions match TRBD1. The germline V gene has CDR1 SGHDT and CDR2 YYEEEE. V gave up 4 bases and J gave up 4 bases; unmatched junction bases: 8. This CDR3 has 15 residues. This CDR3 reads CASSKTGLGNQPQHF. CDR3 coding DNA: TGTGCCAGCAGCAAGACAGGGTTGGGGAATCAGCCCCAGCATTTT.

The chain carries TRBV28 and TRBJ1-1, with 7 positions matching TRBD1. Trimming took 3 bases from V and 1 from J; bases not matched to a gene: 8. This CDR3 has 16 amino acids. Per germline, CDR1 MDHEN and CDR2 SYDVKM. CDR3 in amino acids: CASSFIGPGGNTEAFF. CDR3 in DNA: TGTGCCAGCAGTTTTATAGGTCCAGGGGGGAACACTGAAGCTTTCTTT.

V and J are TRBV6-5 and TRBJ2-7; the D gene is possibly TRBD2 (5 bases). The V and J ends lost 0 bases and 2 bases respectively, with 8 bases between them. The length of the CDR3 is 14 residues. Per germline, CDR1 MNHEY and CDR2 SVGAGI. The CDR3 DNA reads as TGTGCCAGCAGTTACTCTTACGGGACCTACGAGCAGTACTTC. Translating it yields CASSYSYGTYEQYF.

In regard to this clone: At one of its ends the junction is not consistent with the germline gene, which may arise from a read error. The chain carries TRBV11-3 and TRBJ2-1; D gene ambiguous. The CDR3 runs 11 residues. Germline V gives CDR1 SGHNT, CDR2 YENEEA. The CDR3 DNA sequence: TGTGCCAGCAGCTCCGACAATGAGCAGTTCTTC. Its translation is CASSSDNEQFF.

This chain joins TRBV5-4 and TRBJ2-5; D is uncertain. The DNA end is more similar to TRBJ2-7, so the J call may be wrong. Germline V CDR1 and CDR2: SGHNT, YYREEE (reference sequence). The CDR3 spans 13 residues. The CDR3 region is CASSLAPIYEQYF. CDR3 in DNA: TGTGCCAGCAGCTTGGCACCAATCTACGAGCAGTACTTC.

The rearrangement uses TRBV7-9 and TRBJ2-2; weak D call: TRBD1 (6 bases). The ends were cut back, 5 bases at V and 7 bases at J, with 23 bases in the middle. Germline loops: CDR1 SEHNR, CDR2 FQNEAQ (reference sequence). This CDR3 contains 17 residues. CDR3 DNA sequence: TGTGCCAGCAGCCCCGCGAGGCTGAAACAGGGTTTCGGGGAGCTGTTTTTT. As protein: CASSPARLKQGFGELFF.

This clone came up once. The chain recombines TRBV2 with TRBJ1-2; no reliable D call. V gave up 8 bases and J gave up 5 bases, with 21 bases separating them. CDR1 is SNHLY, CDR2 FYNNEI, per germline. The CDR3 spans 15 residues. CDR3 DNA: TGTGCCAGCTTGGCCACCCCGGGCTCCCTTTATGGCTACACCTTC. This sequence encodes CASLATPGSLYGYTF.

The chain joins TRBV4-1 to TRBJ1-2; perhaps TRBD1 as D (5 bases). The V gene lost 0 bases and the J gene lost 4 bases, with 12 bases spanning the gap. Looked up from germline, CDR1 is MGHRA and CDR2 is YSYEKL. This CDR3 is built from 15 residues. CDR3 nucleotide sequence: TGCGCCAGCAGCCAAGAGGGGCTTATGGGCTATGGCTACACCTTC. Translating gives CASSQEGLMGYGYTF.

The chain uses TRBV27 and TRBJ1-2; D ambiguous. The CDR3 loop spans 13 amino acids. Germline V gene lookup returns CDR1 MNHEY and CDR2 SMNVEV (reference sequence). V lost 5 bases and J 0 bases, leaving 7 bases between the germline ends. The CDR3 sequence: CASSMQANYGYTF. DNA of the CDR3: TGTGCCAGCAGTATGCAGGCTAACTATGGCTACACCTTC.

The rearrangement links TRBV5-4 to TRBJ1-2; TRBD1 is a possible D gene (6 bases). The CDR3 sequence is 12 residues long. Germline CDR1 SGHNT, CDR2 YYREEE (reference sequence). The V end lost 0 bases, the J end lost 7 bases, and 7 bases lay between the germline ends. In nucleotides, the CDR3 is TGTGCCAGCAGCTTGGGGACAGCTGGCTACACCTTC. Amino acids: CASSLGTAGYTF.

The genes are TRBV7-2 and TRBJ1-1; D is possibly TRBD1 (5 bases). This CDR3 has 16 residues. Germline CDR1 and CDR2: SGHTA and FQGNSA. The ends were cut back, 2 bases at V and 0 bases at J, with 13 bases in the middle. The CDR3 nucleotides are TGTGCCAGCAGCTTACCCATGGACATCCTGAACACTGAAGCTTTCTTT. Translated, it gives CASSLPMDILNTEAFF.

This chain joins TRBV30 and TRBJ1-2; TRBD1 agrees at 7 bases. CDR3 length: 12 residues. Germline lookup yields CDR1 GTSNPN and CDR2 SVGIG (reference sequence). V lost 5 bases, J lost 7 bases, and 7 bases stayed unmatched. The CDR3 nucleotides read TGTGCCTGGGACAGGGAAGTGGTTGGCTACACCTTC. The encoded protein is CAWDREVVGYTF.

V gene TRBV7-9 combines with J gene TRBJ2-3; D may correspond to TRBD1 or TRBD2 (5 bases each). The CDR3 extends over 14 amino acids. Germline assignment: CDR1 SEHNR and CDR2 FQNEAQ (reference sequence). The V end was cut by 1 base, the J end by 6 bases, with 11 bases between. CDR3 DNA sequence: TGTGCCAGCAGCTTAGTTATGGGGGAGGATACGCAGTATTTT. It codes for CASSLVMGEDTQYF.

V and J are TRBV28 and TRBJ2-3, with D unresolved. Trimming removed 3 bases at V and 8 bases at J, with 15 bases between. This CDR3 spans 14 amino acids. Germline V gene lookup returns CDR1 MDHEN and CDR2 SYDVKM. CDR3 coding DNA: TGTGCCAGCAGTTTTACCGGGTGGTTGGGTACGCAGTATTTT. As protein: CASSFTGWLGTQYF.

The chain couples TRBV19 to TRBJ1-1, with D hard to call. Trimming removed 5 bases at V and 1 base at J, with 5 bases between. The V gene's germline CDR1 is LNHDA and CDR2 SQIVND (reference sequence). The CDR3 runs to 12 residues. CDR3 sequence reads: CASSPPNTEAFF. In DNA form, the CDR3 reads TGTGCCAGTAGTCCACCGAACACTGAAGCTTTCTTT.

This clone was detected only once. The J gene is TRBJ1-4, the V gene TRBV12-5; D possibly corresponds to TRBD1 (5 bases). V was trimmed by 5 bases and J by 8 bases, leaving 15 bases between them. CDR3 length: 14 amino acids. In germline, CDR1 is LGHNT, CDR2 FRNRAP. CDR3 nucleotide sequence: TGTGCTAGTGGTGTGCAGGGTGGATGGGAAAAACTGTTTTTT. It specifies CASGVQGGWEKLFF.

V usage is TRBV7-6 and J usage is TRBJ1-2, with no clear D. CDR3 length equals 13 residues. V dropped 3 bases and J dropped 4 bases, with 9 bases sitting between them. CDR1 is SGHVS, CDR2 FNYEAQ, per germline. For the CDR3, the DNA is TGTGCCAGCAGCTTTGAGGGCGGCTATGGCTACACCTTC. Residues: CASSFEGGYGYTF.

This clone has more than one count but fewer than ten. The DNA of the CDR3 is TGTGCCAGCAGTGGAAATCAGGCGACCTTCTATGGCTACACCTTC. This translates into CASSGNQATFYGYTF. The gene calls are TRBV25-1 and TRBJ1-2; D ambiguous. Germline assignment: CDR1 MGHDK and CDR2 SYGVNS. There are 15 residues in the CDR3. Trimming pared 4 bases from V and 4 bases from J, leaving 16 bases between.

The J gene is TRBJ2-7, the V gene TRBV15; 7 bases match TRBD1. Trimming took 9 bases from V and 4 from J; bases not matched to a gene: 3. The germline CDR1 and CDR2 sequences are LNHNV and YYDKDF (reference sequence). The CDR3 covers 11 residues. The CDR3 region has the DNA TGTGCCACAGGGGGCGGTTACGAGCAGTACTTC. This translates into CATGGGYEQYF.